This TCR beta chain came from a study of T cell changes during pregnancy in multiple sclerosis. Profiling relied on immunoSEQ multiplex PCR, and the TCRdb table lists in-frame clones only, not all of them. The table lists about 36,000 clones, more than 75% of them singletons. CDR1 and CDR2 from the germline V gene are MNHNS and SASEGT. CDR3 length: 19 amino acids. Trimming cost V 4 bases and J 4 bases; bases outside gene matches: 16. The TCR originated in a female donor with multiple sclerosis, enrolled in a pregnancy study. Sequencing was performed on CD4+ T cells from peripheral blood mononuclear cells, taken in the first trimester of pregnancy. V usage is TRBV6-1 and J usage is TRBJ2-1, with 10 bases aligning to TRBD2. The CDR3 loop reads CASSGLSGGDGRGYNEQFF. The DNA for the CDR3 is TGTGCCAGCAGTGGCCTCAGCGGGGGGGACGGGAGAGGATACAATGAGCAGTTCTTC.